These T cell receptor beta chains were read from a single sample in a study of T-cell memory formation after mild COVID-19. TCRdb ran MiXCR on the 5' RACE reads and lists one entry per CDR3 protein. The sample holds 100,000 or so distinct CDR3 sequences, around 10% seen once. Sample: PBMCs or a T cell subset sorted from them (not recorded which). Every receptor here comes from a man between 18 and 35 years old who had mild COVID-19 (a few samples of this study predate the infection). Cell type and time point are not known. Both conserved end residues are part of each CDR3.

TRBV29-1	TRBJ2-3	CSAEGLTSTDTQYF
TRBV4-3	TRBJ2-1	CASSQVLGGISYNEQFF
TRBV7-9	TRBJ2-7	CASSFVGGQSYEQYF
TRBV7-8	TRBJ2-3	CASSQSLVLVDTQYF
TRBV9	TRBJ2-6	CASSVSRESGANVLTF
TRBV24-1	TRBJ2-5	CATSDGYQETQYF
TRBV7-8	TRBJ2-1	CASSLFPVGGGRYNEQFF
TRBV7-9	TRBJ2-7	CASSSDPQGRNTYEQYF
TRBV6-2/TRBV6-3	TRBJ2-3	CASCSGGGFYPDTQYF
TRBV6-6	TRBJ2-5	CASSYSRLADQETQYF
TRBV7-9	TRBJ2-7	CASSLISRGTYEQYF
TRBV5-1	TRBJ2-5	CASSLPGQVQETQYF
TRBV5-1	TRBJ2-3	CASSHRTGEYDTQYF
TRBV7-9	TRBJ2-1	CASSLSNNEQFF
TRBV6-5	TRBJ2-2	CASSYSERQVATGELFF
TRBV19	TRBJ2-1	CASSVSGGADEQFF
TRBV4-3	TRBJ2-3	CASSQDGQGADTQYF
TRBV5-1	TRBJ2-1	CATAGLEYNEQFF
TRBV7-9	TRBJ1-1	CASSRKGTGNTEAFF
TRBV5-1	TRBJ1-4	CASSHEGGATNEKLFF
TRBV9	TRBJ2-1	CASSVEEGIHEQFF
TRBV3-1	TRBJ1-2	CASSPSSAYGYTF
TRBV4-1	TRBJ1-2	CASSQDAQGTNYGYTF
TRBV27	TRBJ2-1	CASSPDRGYNEQFF
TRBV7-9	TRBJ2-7	CASSPEGGYEQYF
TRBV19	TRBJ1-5	CASRTGWQPQHF
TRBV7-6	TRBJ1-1	CASSLARDGNTEAFF
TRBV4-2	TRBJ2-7	CASSPNQGSYEQYF
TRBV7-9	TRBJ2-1	CASSPGTEQFF
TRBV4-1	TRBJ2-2	CASSQDSRSGGELFF
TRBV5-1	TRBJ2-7	CASSPGTGGFSSYEQYF
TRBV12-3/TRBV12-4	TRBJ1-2	CASSLVGQGPANYGYTF
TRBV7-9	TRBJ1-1	CASSRTSRGNTEAFF
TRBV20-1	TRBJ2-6	CSARDQTGAEPGANVLTF
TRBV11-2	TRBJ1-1	CASSLNSAVSSSEAF
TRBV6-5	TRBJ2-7	CASSYEWGSSYEQYF
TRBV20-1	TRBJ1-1	CSVVAGDSHTEAFF
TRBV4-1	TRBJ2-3	CASSTGTSGGSDTQYF
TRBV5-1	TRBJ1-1	CASSRWVETEAFF
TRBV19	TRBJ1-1	CASSYSRFEAFF
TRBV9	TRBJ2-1	CASGQDYNEQFF
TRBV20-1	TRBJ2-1	CSPGTLTGYEQFF
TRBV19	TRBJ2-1	CASSDGHNEQFF
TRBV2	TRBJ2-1	CASSEYRQLNNEQFF
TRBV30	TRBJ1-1	CALEGMNTEAFF
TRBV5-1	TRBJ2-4	CASGQANIQYF
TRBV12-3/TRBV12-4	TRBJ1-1	CASVLGGVEAFF
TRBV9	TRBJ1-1	CASSARWVNTEAFF
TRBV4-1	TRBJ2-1	CASSQWTSGDYNEQFF
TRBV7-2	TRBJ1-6	CASSPGGSWAYNSPLHF
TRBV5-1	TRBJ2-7	CASSLAASGAHEQYF
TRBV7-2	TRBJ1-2	CASSSNSDGYTF
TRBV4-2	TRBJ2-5	CASSPVAGGPEETQYF
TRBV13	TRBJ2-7	CASSLLAHYEQYF
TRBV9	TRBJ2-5	CASSDRGETQYF
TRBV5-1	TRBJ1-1	CASRLLSDMNTEAFF
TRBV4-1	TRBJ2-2	CASSQEGQGKRGGELFF
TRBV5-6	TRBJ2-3	CASSRYDRASTDTQYF